A selection of T cell receptor beta chains follows, all from one sample in a study of cytotoxic CD8 clonotypes in ibrutinib-treated CLL. Some clones are missing from TCRdb's copy, which holds only in-frame ones; the method was immunoSEQ multiplex PCR. Among tens of thousands of clones listed, 85% to 90% were seen once. This specimen consisted of PBMCs, obtained before ibrutinib treatment. The receptor set was obtained from a human donor with chronic lymphocytic leukemia. CDR3s leave out the opening cysteine and the closing phenylalanine or tryptophan.

V gene: TRBV6-6; J gene: TRBJ2-5; CDR3 protein: ASIRSWEGETQY
V gene: TRBV5-1; J gene: TRBJ2-3; CDR3 protein: ASSLVPDTQY
V gene: TRBV27; J gene: TRBJ2-3; CDR3 protein: ASSLTSGSVFGTQY
V gene: TRBV2; J gene: TRBJ1-3; CDR3 protein: ASSLQDSGNTIY
V gene: TRBV15; J gene: TRBJ1-1; CDR3 protein: ATSRVRAGWTEAF
V gene: TRBV5-6; J gene: TRBJ2-1; CDR3 protein: ASSLRGTSRNEQF
V gene: TRBV9; J gene: TRBJ1-2; CDR3 protein: ASSVAGRSYGYT
V gene: TRBV4-1; J gene: TRBJ2-1; CDR3 protein: ASSPIVGGYNEQF
V gene: TRBV4-1; J gene: TRBJ1-1; CDR3 protein: ASSQGTLTGAKPRINTEAF
V gene: TRBV7-8; J gene: TRBJ1-2; CDR3 protein: ASSLAFSGRNYGYT
V gene: TRBV11-2; J gene: TRBJ2-7; CDR3 protein: ASSSQTSMVNEQY
V gene: TRBV5-1; J gene: TRBJ1-1; CDR3 protein: ASSLAFVENTEAF
V gene: TRBV11-2; J gene: TRBJ1-1; CDR3 protein: ASSRGGAGTEAF
V gene: TRBV7-6; J gene: TRBJ2-7; CDR3 protein: ASSHLTGVEQY
V gene: TRBV7-2; J gene: TRBJ2-5; CDR3 protein: ASSLRSGAARGTQY
V gene: TRBV5-8; J gene: TRBJ1-1; CDR3 protein: ASSFDGSNTEAF
V gene: TRBV13; J gene: TRBJ1-2; CDR3 protein: ASSFFVGTGAPNYGYT
V gene: TRBV4-3; J gene: TRBJ2-7; CDR3 protein: ASSQVRPGSVDEQY
V gene: TRBV27; J gene: TRBJ2-3; CDR3 protein: ASRPQGNGAQGSPDTQY
V gene: TRBV9; J gene: TRBJ2-2; CDR3 protein: ASSVRTGATGELF
V gene: TRBV15; J gene: TRBJ1-2; CDR3 protein: ATSREEGDGYT
V gene: TRBV19; J gene: TRBJ1-3; CDR3 protein: ASSNRDTGNTIY
V gene: TRBV11-2; J gene: TRBJ2-6; CDR3 protein: ASSLRVRRSGANVLT
V gene: TRBV30; J gene: TRBJ1-5; CDR3 protein: AWSVRQGRQPQH